The present T cell receptor (beta chain) was sequenced within a study of T-cell reconstitution after alpha-beta-depleted transplantation in children. Germline assignment: CDR1 SGHDT and CDR2 YYEEEE. The CDR3 is 12 residues long. J lost 10 bases, V lost 4 bases, and 3 bases had no gene match. General study points: Surviving recipient cells, namely T cells and thymic progenitors, were the source of high day-60 TCRbeta diversity in some patients. About two months after transplant, alpha-beta T cells reportedly came from several hundred expanded graft clones. Hyperexpanded clones declined; after one year, newly produced T cells mostly supplied diversity.

The library targeted TCRbeta and was prepared with unique molecular identifiers. In TCRdb, the PCR reads were re-called with MiXCR into one record per CDR3 protein. The sample contains roughly 790,000 distinct CDR3 sequences, less than 20% of which appear only once. This clonotype was picked up many times. What it binds is not known. Material: PBMCs, mostly from graft donor cells, obtained 360 days after TCRalphabeta/CD19-depleted stem cell transplant. The sequence came from a male patient between 5 and 17 years old who had a stem cell transplant for acute lymphoblastic leukemia, so the T cells may come from the graft donor. The chain has TRBV5-6 and TRBJ1-1; the match to TRBD1 covers 11 bases. The CDR3 sequence is CASSGGQGGAFF. CDR3 DNA sequence: TGTGCCAGCAGCGGGGGACAGGGGGGAGCTTTCTTT.